Listed below are T cell receptor beta chains from one sample, sequenced in a study of T cell responses to AZD1222 COVID-19 vaccine. The method was immunoSEQ multiplex PCR; TCRdb's version includes in-frame clones alone and lacks a portion of them. Of some 150,000 clones in the sample, about 93% were seen once. The sample consisted of peripheral blood, taken 28 days after the second AZD1222 dose. All receptors derive from an adult who received the AZD1222 COVID-19 vaccine. CDR3s include the opening cysteine and the closing phenylalanine or tryptophan. A clone size is listed for some rows: how often the clone was seen (once, few, many), or a class if it is expanded.

>NA|TRBJ1-3|TRBV9
CASSGGQGRNTIYF
>NA|TRBJ2-1|TRBV5-1
CASSLLSGISYNEQFF
>NA|TRBJ1-3|TRBV4-1
CASSHPTGGNTIYF
>once|TRBJ2-6|TRBV27
CASSWDRAGANVLTF
>NA|TRBJ2-3|TRBV3-1/TRBV3-2
CASSPRDYYGTQYF
>NA|TRBJ2-3|TRBV6-5
CASRRGGSTDTQYF
>NA|TRBJ2-3|TRBV2
CASSEAGFTDTQYF
>NA|TRBJ1-5|TRBV4-2
CASSPRVGGQEPQHF
>NA|TRBJ1-3|TRBV2
CASSGLSRNTIYF
>NA|TRBJ1-1|TRBV19
CATQPRGTDTEAFF
>NA|TRBJ1-6|TRBV3-1/TRBV3-2
CASSQGGTVDNSPLHF
>NA|TRBJ1-4|TRBV7-2
CASSLNRQEKLFF
>NA|TRBJ1-5|TRBV9
CASSPGQGARGNQPQHF
>NA|TRBJ1-5|TRBV5-1
CASTPEGGNNQPQHF
>once|TRBJ2-3|TRBV19
CASSAGTSGTSTDTQYF
>NA|TRBJ2-5|TRBV5-4
CASSRDRGQETQYF
>NA|TRBJ1-1|TRBV30
CAWIRGSTEAFF
>NA|TRBJ1-4|TRBV19
CASTRQGARTNEKLFF
>NA|TRBJ1-1|TRBV19
CANREQAFF
>NA|TRBJ2-3|TRBV4-1
CASSQDSPAGTDTQYF
>NA|TRBJ1-6|TRBV27
CASSDTLQGRHSPLHF
>few|TRBJ2-2|TRBV4-1
CASSQGPNTGELFF
>NA|TRBJ2-1|TRBV19
CASSMGQGAYNEQFF
>few|TRBJ1-5|TRBV19
CASNDRVGNQPQHF
>NA|TRBJ2-2|TRBV4-2
CASSRLSLSNTGELFF
>NA|TRBJ2-1|TRBV7-9
CASSFALGLEQFF
>NA|TRBJ2-7|TRBV28
CASTVGAYEQYF
>NA|TRBJ2-7|TRBV7-9
CASSLVLGTYEQYF
>NA|TRBJ2-1|TRBV27
CASSFIGGDSYNEQFF
>NA|TRBJ1-1|TRBV19
CASMGATPLGVTEAFF
>NA|TRBJ1-5|TRBV4-1
CASSPEGKQPQHF
>once|TRBJ2-1|TRBV19
CASSRGPSYNEQFF
>NA|TRBJ2-3|TRBV5-6
CASSLGLSSTDTQYF
>NA|TRBJ1-1|TRBV30
CAWTGFLSTEAFF
>once|TRBJ2-5|TRBV3-1/TRBV3-2
CASVLAGGSDRETQYF
>once|TRBJ2-7|TRBV7-6
CASSLSQGISYEQYF
>NA|TRBJ2-1|TRBV11-2
CASSSPGVGEQFF
>NA|TRBJ1-3|TRBV6-5
CASSYGVSGNTIYF
>NA|TRBJ1-5|TRBV7-8
CASSLDSLNQPQHF
>NA|TRBJ1-2|TRBV28
CASTLLGGNYGYTF
>NA|TRBJ1-3|TRBV10-3
CAIRGLSGNTIYF
>NA|TRBJ1-4|TRBV4-2
CASSQGTGEGEKLFF
>NA|TRBJ2-1|TRBV19
CASSGGPSGPYNEQFF
>NA|TRBJ1-2|TRBV7-8
CASSFGPAFYGYTF
>NA|TRBJ1-1|TRBV7-9
CASRGQGAWAFF
>NA|TRBJ1-5|TRBV5-6
CASRLGQGDQPQHF
>once|TRBJ1-1|TRBV28
CASSLIWQGRIEAFF
>NA|TRBJ1-6|TRBV7-2
CASSSSQTGTNSPLHF
>NA|TRBJ1-1|TRBV5-5
CASSWDGLMNTEAFF
>NA|TRBJ2-7|TRBV27
CASYTQGGLEQYF
>NA|TRBJ2-2|TRBV19
CASRAGGNTGELFF
>NA|TRBJ2-6|TRBV6-1
CASSENGANVLTF
>NA|TRBJ1-5|TRBV19
CASSTTAGSNQPQHF
>NA|TRBJ2-1|TRBV6-2/TRBV6-3
CASSQGGSGRNEQFF
>once|TRBJ1-1|TRBV6-6
CASSYIMGWNTEAFF
>NA|TRBJ1-1|TRBV30
CAWSQGPVAFF
>NA|TRBJ2-7|TRBV6-2/TRBV6-3
CASSPGQLSYEQYF
>NA|TRBJ1-5|TRBV5-6
CASSQGRINQPQHF
>NA|TRBJ2-1|TRBV4-2
CASSQEVPQNNEQFF
>NA|TRBJ1-2|TRBV7-9
CASSFRAPGYTF